This T cell receptor beta chain was recovered during a study of T-cell memory formation after mild COVID-19. The overall study: For the most part, TCR clusters were specific to one donor.

V was pared by 4 bases and J by 4 bases, with 5 bases of the junction left unmatched. The CDR3 is 14 amino acids. Germline V gives CDR1 MNHEY, CDR2 SVGEGT. About this clonotype: Antigen: not known.

The 5'RACE method, run with constant-segment primers, produced TCR alpha and TCR beta cDNA libraries (carrying sample barcodes and UMIs). TCRdb passed the 5' RACE reads through MiXCR, listing each CDR3 protein once. The sample has about 110,000 distinct CDR3 sequences; roughly a sixth are singletons. Overall study results and limits: Contracting CD4+ clones were located mainly in CM and EM, and CD8+ clones in EMRA.

The rearrangement joins TRBV6-2 or TRBV6-3 to TRBJ1-1, with 8 bases fitting TRBD1. This receptor was identified in a man between 18 and 29 years old who had mild COVID-19 (a few samples of this study predate the infection). Cell type and time point are not known. Sequencing input: PBMCs or a T cell subset sorted from them (not recorded which). This CDR3 reads CASSSTGTGTEAFF. In DNA, the CDR3 is TGTGCCAGCAGTTCTACCGGGACAGGCACTGAAGCTTTCTTT.